This TCR beta chain was retrieved from a study of control samples from healthy donors and cancer patients. Measured with immunoSEQ multiplex PCR; TCRdb has only the in-frame clones, and not every one. The sample lists 100,000 or so clones, around nine tenths occurring once. CDR1 is SGHTA, CDR2 FQGTGA, per germline. V dropped 5 bases and J dropped 6 bases, with 5 bases sitting between them. The CDR3 runs 11 residues. The receptor's source is a man under 40 in good health. Specimen: blood. The V gene is TRBV7-3, the J gene TRBJ1-5; D uncertain. Here the CDR3 DNA reads TGTGCCAGCAGCCATATTCAGCCCCAGCATTTT. Residues: CASSHIQPQHF. The full variable domain, rest sourced from reference TRBV7-3 and TRBJ1-5, is GAGVSQTPSNKVTEKGKYVELRCDPISGHTALYWYRQSLGQGPEFLIYFQGTGAADDSGLPNDRFFAVRPEGSVSTLKIQRTERGDSAVYLCASSHIQPQHFGDGTRLSIL.